The T cell receptor (beta chain) described here comes from a study of T-cell reconstitution after alpha-beta-depleted transplantation in children. Library preparation (for TCRbeta) was performed with unique molecular identifiers. TCRdb used MiXCR to reprocess the PCR reads, holding one entry per CDR3 protein. The sample has about a million distinct CDR3 sequences, about 31% seen once. CDR3 length equals 14 residues. V shed 2 bases and J shed 7 bases, with 12 bases lying between them. CDR1 is SGHTA and CDR2 is FQGNSA in the germline V gene. The chain carries TRBV7-2 and TRBJ2-1; perhaps TRBD2 as D (6 bases). Here the sequenced sample was PBMCs, mostly from graft donor cells, taken 360 days after TCRalphabeta/CD19-depleted stem cell transplant. This TCR was recovered from a boy under three years old who had a stem cell transplant for SCID, so the T cells may come from the graft donor. CDR3 nucleotides: TGTGCCAGCAGCTTATGGGGGAGGAGGAATGAGCAGTTCTTC. Translating gives CASSLWGRRNEQFF.